The clone carrying this T cell receptor (beta chain) was counted at least ten times. What it binds is unknown. Prior to thyroid surgery, none of the patients had received any treatment. The CDR3 consists of 18 residues. V was clipped by 6 bases and J by 0 bases, with 20 bases between them. The germline V gene has CDR1 MNHEY and CDR2 SVGEGT. These data originate in a study of metastatic and nonmetastatic thyroid tumors. Study background: The authors compared repertoires across blood and tumor or nodule tissue from malignant and benign thyroid patients.

Study conclusions and caveats: The reported finding was significantly higher TCR beta diversity in malignant thyroid tumors relative to benign nodules, in blood and tumor.

Authors' analysis steps: Construction of a distant-metastasis classifier for papillary thyroid cancer relied on CDR3 differences across clinicopathological groups. TCRdb used MiXCR to call clones anew from the PCR reads. TCRdb's processing, not the authors' own work, is the source of the V and J calls. The data contain tens of thousands of clones, approximately 20% of them seen just once; the ten biggest clones take up about a sixth. The receptor was derived from a female donor with papillary thyroid cancer or a benign thyroid nodule (not recorded which). Some clones in this sample may be carry-over from other donors' samples. V and J are TRBV6-2 or TRBV6-3 and TRBJ2-2, with D tentatively TRBD1 (6 bases). Sequencing used blood. The CDR3 DNA reads as TGTGCCAGCAGCAAGCACCTCGGACAGCCTACGAACACCGGGGAGCTGTTTTTT. Its translation is CASSKHLGQPTNTGELFF.